This T cell receptor (beta chain) was documented in a study of tumor-infiltrating lymphocytes in primary liver carcinoma. A primer in the constant region served to generate TCR beta cDNA from about 480 ng of total RNA. Three rounds of nested multiplex PCR with slightly modified ARM-PCR produced TCR beta libraries. Running 9 to 11 cycles apiece, the first two PCR rounds relied on TRBV1-TRBV30 forward primers together with a C-beta reverse primer. TCRdb used MiXCR to reprocess the multiplex PCR reads, holding one entry per CDR3 protein. The sample yields fewer than 150,000 distinct CDR3 sequences, roughly three fifths seen once. Between the trimmed V and J ends, which lost 8 bases and 0 bases, there was a span of 8 bases. The length of the CDR3 is 12 residues. Germline V gives CDR1 MNHEY, CDR2 SVGEGT. Taking about 17-31 mg of unsorted bulk tissue, the authors co-extracted RNA and DNA.

This receptor was taken from a woman aged 55 to 70 with primary liver carcinoma and hepatitis B virus infection. What was sequenced was liver tumor tissue from sampling region 1. Subset reported: tumor region T1, superior pole. V is TRBV6-2 or TRBV6-3 and J is TRBJ2-7; D unclear. The CDR3, as DNA: TGTGCCAGCGGGAAGTCCTCCTACGAGCAGTACTTC. It translates to CASGKSSYEQYF.